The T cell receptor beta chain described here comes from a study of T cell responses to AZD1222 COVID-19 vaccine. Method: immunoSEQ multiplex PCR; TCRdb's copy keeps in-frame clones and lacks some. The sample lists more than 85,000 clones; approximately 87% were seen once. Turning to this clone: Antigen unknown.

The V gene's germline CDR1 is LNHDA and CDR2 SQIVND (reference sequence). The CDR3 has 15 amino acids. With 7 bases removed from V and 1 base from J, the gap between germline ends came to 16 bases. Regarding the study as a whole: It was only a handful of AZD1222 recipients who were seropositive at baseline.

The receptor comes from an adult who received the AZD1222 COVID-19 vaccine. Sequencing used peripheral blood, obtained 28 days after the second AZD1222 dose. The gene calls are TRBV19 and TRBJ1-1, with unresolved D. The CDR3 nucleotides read TGTGCCAGTATTACGCTGACCGGGCGGAACACTGAAGCTTTCTTT. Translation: CASITLTGRNTEAFF. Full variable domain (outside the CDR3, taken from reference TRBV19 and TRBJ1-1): DGGITQSPKYLFRKEGQNVTLSCEQNLNHDAMYWYRQDPGQGLRLIYYSQIVNDFQKGDIAEGYSVSREKKESFPLTVTSAQKNPTAFYLCASITLTGRNTEAFFGQGTRLTVV.